This paragraph reports one T cell receptor beta chain. The sample is drawn from a study of blood T cell repertoires in COVID-19. Turning to the study itself: Material from acute and convalescent COVID-19 was sourced from the United States, Italy and Spain. Sample material is recorded as cDNA or gDNA derived from T cells, B-cell-depleted T cells, or PBMCs.

What the recovered Cohort 3 donors had was two negative PCRs, clearance, or symptom resolution. Original data processing: Cell counts per sample came from amplifying reference gene primers. Assay: immunoSEQ multiplex PCR; the TCRdb copy retains only in-frame clones and omits some. V, J and clone size are taken as reported in that table, and D and trimming were inferred from the DNA itself. The table has about 170,000 clones, 70% to 90% seen once. Specimen: PBMCs or T cells enriched from blood (not recorded which). This clonotype originated in a woman in her forties or fifties who had recovered from COVID-19.

For the CDR3, the DNA is TGTGCCAGCAGTTTAACAGAGGGGGGGTACACTGAAGCTTTCTTT. Encoded protein: CASSLTEGGYTEAFF. V usage is TRBV6-5 and J usage is TRBJ1-1, with D possibly matching TRBD1 (6 bases). The V gene lost 4 bases and the J gene lost 3 bases, with 15 bases spanning the gap. CDR1 is MNHEY, CDR2 SVGAGI, per germline. CDR3 length: 15 residues.